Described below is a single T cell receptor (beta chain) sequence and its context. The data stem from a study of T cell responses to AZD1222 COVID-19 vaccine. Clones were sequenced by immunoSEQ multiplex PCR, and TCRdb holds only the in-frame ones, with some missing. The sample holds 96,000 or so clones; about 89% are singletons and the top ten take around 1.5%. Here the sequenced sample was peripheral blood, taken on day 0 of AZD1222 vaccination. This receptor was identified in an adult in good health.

The CDR3 is CAISESHEQYF. The CDR3 DNA reads TGTGCCATCAGTGAGTCTCACGAGCAGTACTTC. V is TRBV10-3 and J is TRBJ2-7; D remains unclear. The CDR3 covers 11 residues. CDR1 is ENHRY and CDR2 is SYGVKD in the germline V gene. The V gene lost 0 bases and the J gene lost 5 bases, with 2 bases spanning the gap.